This T cell receptor beta chain was documented in a study of shared clonotypes between healthy human individuals. About the study: Three CD4 naive, three CD4 memory, two CD8 naive and one CD8 memory plate were used per donor. Findings and limits, study-wide: The sharing of approximately 5.1% of naive CD4 clonotypes was seen across several donors. Generally, naive subsets came out with larger estimated richness than memory subsets.

Sequenced by immunoSEQ multiplex PCR; TCRdb stores in-frame clones only, minus some. The data contain about 600,000 clones, roughly 98% of them seen just once; the ten biggest clones take up approximately 0.3%. Comments on this clone: Its specificity is not known.

Positive CCR7 selection of CD45RO-negative cells yielded the naive CD8 cells, and terminally differentiated effector memory CD45RA+ cells were excluded. Donors, without exception, were Caucasian adults residing in Nashville, Tennessee. V was shortened by 6 bases and J by 1 base, with 11 bases between the two germline ends. Germline V gives CDR1 LNHDA, CDR2 SQIVND (reference sequence). This CDR3 has 14 residues. The specimen sequenced was naive CD8+ T cells sorted from blood. The chain combines TRBV19 with TRBJ2-3, with D unclear. The TCR originated in a man aged 30 to 39 in good health. CDR3 amino acids: CASRPRLGTDTQYF. Written as DNA, the CDR3 is TGTGCCAGTAGGCCCCGTCTTGGCACAGATACGCAGTATTTT.